The rows below give T cell receptor beta chains drawn from one sample of a study of T cells in Graves' hyperthyroidism and ophthalmopathy. Via MiXCR, TCRdb re-called the multiplex PCR reads, giving one row per CDR3 protein. The top ten hold approximately 8.6% of the sample, which has 250,000 to 300,000 distinct CDR3 sequences, approximately 12% seen once. The source material was blood. The receptors here all came from a woman in her thirties with Graves' hyperthyroidism that later progressed to Graves' ophthalmopathy. Each CDR3 is given with its conserved first and last residue. The order of the fields is V gene, CDR3 length, J gene, D gene, clone size, CDR3 protein, CDR3 DNA. A D gene is named only where the DNA matches it firmly. Clone size, where shown, is once, few, many, or a class for clones that have expanded.

TRBV7-2	11	TRBJ2-1	.	many	CASSLMDEQFF	TGTGCCAGCAGCTTAATGGATGAGCAGTTCTTC
TRBV7-2	14	TRBJ2-7	TRBD1	many	CASSAGQGFYEQYF	TGTGCCAGCAGCGCCGGACAGGGGTTCTACGAGCAGTACTTC
TRBV2	16	TRBJ2-3	TRBD1	many	CASSGVTGVSTDTQYF	TGTGCCAGCAGTGGGGTGACAGGGGTGTCTACAGATACGCAGTATTTT
TRBV15	17	TRBJ1-2	.	few	CATTPSGFRGQYYGYTF	TGTGCCACCACACCGTCCGGGTTCAGGGGACAATACTATGGCTACACCTTC
TRBV27	16	TRBJ2-1	.	many	CASSLGGPRTLDEQFF	TGTGCCAGCAGTTTAGGAGGGCCTAGAACTTTGGATGAGCAGTTCTTC
TRBV5-1	15	TRBJ1-1	TRBD1	many	CASSWTGGRNTEAFF	TGCGCCAGCAGTTGGACAGGGGGCCGGAACACTGAAGCTTTCTTT
TRBV4-3	17	TRBJ2-4	.	few	CASSYEQLWIAKNIQYF	TGCGCCAGCAGCTACGAACAACTCTGGATAGCCAAAAACATTCAGTACTTC
TRBV7-2	11	TRBJ2-3	.	many	CASSLVDTQYF	TGTGCCAGCAGCTTAGTTGATACGCAGTATTTT
TRBV5-6	17	TRBJ2-3	.	many	CASSLAHWATSGDTQYF	TGTGCCAGCAGCTTGGCTCACTGGGCCACCTCGGGGGATACGCAGTATTTT
TRBV5-8	13	TRBJ2-1	.	.	CASSRSPGNEQFF	TGTGCCAGCAGTCGGTCCCCGGGCAATGAGCAGTTCTTC
TRBV28	15	TRBJ2-5	.	many	CASSLSRSLGGTQYF	TGTGCCAGCAGTTTGTCCCGGTCCCTTGGAGGGACCCAGTACTTC
TRBV14	15	TRBJ2-7	.	.	CASSQGPVGSYEQYF	TGTGCCAGCAGCCAAGGCCCCGTAGGTTCCTACGAGCAGTACTTC
TRBV7-2	15	TRBJ1-5	TRBD1	once	CASSSGQGGLQPQHF	TGTGCCAGCAGCTCCGGACAGGGCGGGTTACAGCCCCAGCATTTT
TRBV28	17	TRBJ1-4	TRBD1	many	CASTLRDSFATNEKLFF	TGTGCCAGCACCCTCCGGGACAGTTTCGCAACTAATGAAAAACTGTTTTTT
TRBV6-2/TRBV6-3	13	TRBJ2-7	TRBD1	many	CASSYSDRGEQYF	TGTGCCAGCAGTTACTCAGACAGGGGCGAGCAGTACTTC
TRBV27	13	TRBJ1-1	.	many	CASSLLGDTEAFF	TGTGCCAGCAGTTTGCTGGGGGACACTGAAGCTTTCTTT
TRBV7-2	13	TRBJ1-3	.	many	CASSWDLGNTIYF	TGTGCCAGCAGCTGGGACTTAGGGAACACCATATATTTT
TRBV6-1	14	TRBJ1-2	.	many	CASSEAVGVYGYTF	TGTGCCAGCAGTGAAGCGGTAGGGGTCTATGGCTACACCTTC
TRBV11-2	13	TRBJ1-1	.	many	CASSLVWDTEAFF	TGTGCCAGCAGCTTAGTCTGGGACACTGAAGCTTTCTTT
TRBV24-1	16	TRBJ1-3	.	many	CATSEGVASSGNTIYF	TGTGCCACCAGTGAAGGGGTCGCCAGCTCTGGAAACACCATATATTTT
TRBV3-2	15	TRBJ2-2	.	many	CASSPGLVATGELFF	TGTGCCAGCAGCCCAGGACTAGTGGCCACCGGGGAGCTGTTTTTT
TRBV6-1	17	TRBJ1-2	TRBD1	.	CASHRGRTGNSDYGYTF	TGTGCCAGCCACAGGGGGCGGACAGGGAATTCCGACTATGGCTACACCTTC
TRBV24-1	12	TRBJ1-3	.	.	CATSDFGSTIYF	TGTGCCACCAGTGATTTTGGAAGCACCATATATTTT
TRBV11-2	14	TRBJ2-7	.	many	CASSLGGPGYEQYF	TGTGCCAGCAGCTTAGGGGGTCCAGGGTACGAGCAGTACTTC
TRBV5-8	15	TRBJ2-4	.	few	CASSLVTLAKNIQYF	TGTGCCAGCAGCTTAGTTACTCTAGCCAAAAACATTCAGTACTTC
TRBV6-2/TRBV6-3	16	TRBJ2-2	TRBD2	many	CASSPRGLAGVGELFF	TGTGCCAGCAGTCCAAGGGGACTAGCGGGAGTCGGGGAGCTGTTTTTT
TRBV7-2	14	TRBJ2-7	TRBD1	many	CASSIQGSIHEQYF	TGTGCCAGCAGCATACAGGGGTCCATCCACGAGCAGTACTTC
TRBV7-9	13	TRBJ2-3	.	many	CASSPNSVDTQYF	TGTGCCAGCAGCCCCAATAGTGTGGATACGCAGTATTTT
TRBV6-1	15	TRBJ2-1	TRBD2	many	CASSSGLAVYNEQFF	TGTGCCAGCAGTTCGGGACTAGCGGTCTACAATGAGCAGTTCTTC
TRBV27	20	TRBJ2-2	TRBD1	.	CASSLSLGDRAGFNTGELFF	TGTGCCAGCAGTTTATCCTTAGGGGACAGGGCGGGATTCAACACCGGGGAGCTGTTTTTT
TRBV6-1	16	TRBJ2-1	.	.	CASSYGGQGGYNEQFF	TGTGCCAGCAGTTACGGGGGGCAAGGGGGTTACAATGAGCAGTTCTTC
TRBV28	13	TRBJ2-4	TRBD1	few	CASRGQGQNIQYF	TGTGCCAGCAGAGGACAGGGGCAAAACATTCAGTACTTC
TRBV6-1	14	TRBJ2-7	.	many	CASSLSGTLYEQYF	TGTGCCAGCAGTCTATCCGGGACACTCTACGAGCAGTACTTC
TRBV29-1	13	TRBJ2-7	TRBD2	few	CSVGTSGSYEQYF	TGCAGCGTAGGGACTAGCGGCTCCTACGAGCAGTACTTC
TRBV19	14	TRBJ2-2	TRBD1	few	CASSIETGAGELFF	TGTGCCAGTAGTATAGAGACAGGGGCCGGGGAGCTGTTTTTT
TRBV5-5	14	TRBJ1-4	TRBD1	many	CASSLEGAREKLFF	TGTGCCAGCAGCTTGGAGGGGGCGCGTGAAAAACTGTTTTTT
TRBV20-1	14	TRBJ1-2	.	.	CSAAKTDSNYGYTF	TGCAGTGCTGCAAAGACGGACAGTAACTATGGCTACACCTTC
TRBV5-5	15	TRBJ1-2	TRBD1	many	CASSLQGAEVGGYTF	TGTGCCAGCAGCCTGCAGGGGGCAGAGGTTGGTGGCTACACCTTC
TRBV12-5	17	TRBJ2-1	.	many	CASGLRPGGATYNEQFF	TGTGCTAGTGGTTTGAGACCAGGGGGGGCCACCTACAATGAGCAGTTCTTC
TRBV7-2	14	TRBJ2-3	.	many	CASSPPVTTDTQYF	TGTGCCAGCAGCCCCCCAGTGACCACAGATACGCAGTATTTT
TRBV3-1	16	TRBJ2-1	.	many	CASSQARGVSRNEQFF	TGTGCCAGCAGCCAAGCCAGAGGAGTGAGTCGCAATGAGCAGTTCTTC
TRBV12-3/TRBV12-4	16	TRBJ1-1	TRBD1	.	CASSITGTASNTEAFF	TGTGCCAGCAGCATAACCGGGACAGCTTCTAACACTGAAGCTTTCTTT
TRBV6-6	14	TRBJ2-1	.	.	CASSYSSQNNEQFF	TGTGCCAGCAGTTACTCGAGTCAGAACAATGAGCAGTTCTTC
TRBV7-9	15	TRBJ2-2	TRBD2	.	CASSLTSGEKGELFF	TGTGCCAGCAGCCTGACTAGCGGCGAGAAGGGGGAGCTGTTTTTT
TRBV19	14	TRBJ2-7	TRBD2	many	CASSPGLASYEQYF	TGTGCCAGTAGTCCGGGACTAGCCTCCTACGAGCAGTACTTC
TRBV6-2/TRBV6-3	13	TRBJ2-7	TRBD1	many	CATEGTGGYEQYF	TGTGCCACCGAGGGGACAGGGGGCTACGAGCAGTACTTC
TRBV7-2	15	TRBJ1-5	.	many	CASSVTLTPNQPQHF	TGTGCCAGCAGCGTGACCCTAACACCCAATCAGCCCCAGCATTTT
TRBV2	15	TRBJ2-2	.	many	CASSERTTATGELFF	TGTGCCAGCAGTGAAAGAACGACAGCAACCGGGGAGCTGTTTTTT
TRBV28	17	TRBJ1-5	.	many	CASILSSLKGSNQPQHF	TGTGCCAGCATTTTGAGCTCCCTCAAAGGGAGCAATCAGCCCCAGCATTTT
TRBV7-2	14	TRBJ1-6	TRBD1	many	CASSRDRGNSPLHF	TGTGCCAGCAGCCGGGACAGGGGGAATTCACCCCTCCACTTT
TRBV7-9	15	TRBJ2-2	.	.	CASSLGQGTTGELFF	TGTGCCAGCAGCTTAGGGCAGGGGACCACCGGGGAGCTGTTTTTT
TRBV20-1	14	TRBJ1-4	.	.	CSARDGAGGLKLFF	TGCAGTGCTAGAGATGGAGCGGGGGGCCTTAAACTGTTTTTT
TRBV30	13	TRBJ2-1	TRBD2	many	CAWSWREVDEQFF	TGTGCCTGGAGTTGGCGGGAGGTCGATGAGCAGTTCTTC
TRBV19	14	TRBJ2-1	.	many	CASTPRGWTHEQFF	TGTGCCAGTACCCCCCGAGGGTGGACACATGAGCAGTTCTTC
TRBV4-2	15	TRBJ2-2	.	many	CASSQKNELTGELFF	TGTGCCAGCAGCCAAAAAAACGAACTCACCGGGGAGCTGTTTTTT
TRBV6-1	15	TRBJ2-1	TRBD2	.	CASITGREGHNEQFF	TGTGCCAGCATCACCGGGCGGGAGGGCCACAATGAGCAGTTCTTC
TRBV28	16	TRBJ2-7	.	many	CASSWEGGAASYEQYF	TGTGCCAGCAGCTGGGAAGGGGGAGCGGCCTCCTACGAGCAGTACTTC
TRBV11-2	15	TRBJ2-1	.	many	CASSLFRGSYNEQFF	TGTGCCAGCAGCTTATTCAGGGGATCCTACAATGAGCAGTTCTTC
TRBV4-1	14	TRBJ2-2	TRBD1	.	CASSIRQGGGELFF	TGCGCCAGCAGCATACGACAGGGTGGCGGGGAGCTGTTTTTT